The sequence of this TCR beta chain was determined in a study of cytomegalovirus exposure and HLA in healthy donors. CDR3 length: 14 residues. Germline V gene lookup returns CDR1 SGHTS and CDR2 YDEGEE. V lost 3 bases to trimming and J lost 0 bases, with 4 bases between them. Primers: 60 Vbeta forward and 13 Jbeta reverse. This table comes from immunoSEQ multiplex PCR, and its TCRdb copy is limited to in-frame clones, with some not included. The repertoire includes about 130,000 clones, 70% to 80% of them detected once, and roughly 2.7% sits in the top ten. This sequence was found in a human donor in good health. Sequencing was performed on PBMCs. The chain recombines TRBV5-8 with TRBJ2-6; D unclear. CDR3 loop: CASSSGSGANVLTF. In DNA, the CDR3 is TGTGCCAGCAGCTCGGGCTCTGGGGCCAACGTCCTGACTTTC.